The 14 T cell receptor beta chains reported below all come from one sample, sequenced in a study of T cell responses to AZD1222 COVID-19 vaccine. Sequencing used immunoSEQ multiplex PCR; TCRdb keeps in-frame clones, though not all of them. The data show about 55,000 clones, about 89% seen once. This specimen consisted of peripheral blood, obtained on day 0 of AZD1222 vaccination. The receptors here all came from an adult in good health.

The chain links TRBV5-1 to TRBJ2-7; perhaps TRBD2 as D (5 bases). Germline V gene sequence: CDR1 SGHRS, CDR2 YFSETQ. The CDR3 spans 14 residues. V lost 1 base to trimming and J lost 3 bases, with 11 bases between them. CDR3 amino acids: CASSLIPGDYEQYF. The CDR3 DNA follows: TGCGCCAGCAGCTTGATACCCGGGGACTACGAGCAGTACTTC.

J is TRBJ2-5 and V is TRBV5-1; the match to TRBD2 covers 7 bases. The CDR3 is made up of 16 amino acids. Losses at the gene ends were 2 bases for V and 2 bases for J; bases not matched to a gene: 9. The V gene's germline CDR1 is SGHRS and CDR2 YFSETQ. CDR3 in DNA: TGCGCCAGCAGCTTCGCGGGAGTGGGATCTCAAGAGACCCAGTACTTC. Amino acid sequence: CASSFAGVGSQETQYF.

This clone was picked up a small number of times. J is TRBJ1-5 and V is TRBV12-3 or TRBV12-4, with D unresolved. The V end lost 3 bases, the J end lost 0 bases, and 3 bases lay between the germline ends. The CDR3 totals 13 residues. Here the CDR3 reads CASSFDSNQPQHF. The CDR3 DNA reads as TGTGCCAGCAGTTTCGATAGCAATCAGCCCCAGCATTTT.

This clone was counted only a few times. V gene TRBV7-8 combines with J gene TRBJ2-7; D is undetermined. CDR3 length: 16 amino acids. The germline CDR1 and CDR2 sequences are SGHVS and FQNEAQ. Trimming left V 4 bases short and J 0 bases short, with 16 bases between. DNA for the CDR3: TGTGCCAGCAGCTACCCCGAGACTGCGAGCTCCTACGAGCAGTACTTC. This encodes CASSYPETASSYEQYF.

CDR3 in amino acids: CASSQDVGGSQQETQYF. The CDR3 DNA sequence: TGTGCCAGCAGCCAAGATGTAGGGGGTTCACAGCAAGAGACCCAGTACTTC. The chain employs TRBV3-1 (or the pseudogene TRBV3-2) and TRBJ2-5; D possibly corresponds to TRBD1 (6 bases). Germline V gene lookup returns CDR1 LGHDT and CDR2 YNNKEL (reference sequence). The CDR3 is 17 amino acids. V was cut by 0 bases and J by 2 bases, with 16 bases left in between.

This clone was seen only once. This chain links TRBV18 with TRBJ2-5, with D unresolved. Per germline, CDR1 KGHSH and CDR2 LQKENI. Trimming took off 6 bases at V and 5 bases at J, with 13 bases between the two ends. The CDR3 totals 13 residues. CDR3 nucleotides: TGTGCCAGCTCGCCGACGATCGAGGAGACCCAGTACTTC. Protein product: CASSPTIEETQYF.

The chain couples TRBV5-1 to TRBJ2-1; TRBD2 is a possible D gene (6 bases). CDR1 is SGHRS, CDR2 YFSETQ, per germline. V was clipped by 3 bases and J by 4 bases, with 20 bases between them. The CDR3 is made up of 17 amino acids. CDR3 DNA sequence: TGCGCCAGCAGCTCGGGCTTAACTAGCAGGATTTACAATGAGCAGTTCTTC. Translated, it gives CASSSGLTSRIYNEQFF.

In this sample, this clone turned up once. The chain has TRBV5-1 and TRBJ2-1, with TRBD1 matching over 8 bases. Germline CDR1 is SGHRS and CDR2 is YFSETQ. This CDR3 region has 14 residues. J lost 9 bases, V lost 4 bases, and 9 bases had no gene match. CDR3 amino acids: CASSVGQGGGEQFF. The CDR3, as DNA: TGCGCCAGCAGCGTCGGACAGGGAGGCGGTGAGCAGTTCTTC.

J is TRBJ1-1 and V is TRBV10-1; D not resolved. The CDR3 is 15 residues long. Germline V gives CDR1 WNHNN, CDR2 SYGVQD (reference sequence). Trimming removed 6 bases from V and 0 bases from J, with 14 bases in between. For the CDR3, the DNA is TGCGCCAGCAGCCTCTCCCGGATGATGAACACTGAAGCTTTCTTT. Its protein is CASSLSRMMNTEAFF.

This chain links TRBV27 with TRBJ1-5; D remains unclear. This CDR3 contains 18 residues. V shed 4 bases and J shed 4 bases, with 23 bases lying between them. Germline V gene data show CDR1 as MNHEY and CDR2 as SMNVEV (reference sequence). CDR3: CASSSLVGGWRANQPQHF. The CDR3 DNA sequence: TGTGCCAGCAGTTCTTTGGTAGGAGGATGGAGGGCGAATCAGCCCCAGCATTTT.

The chain joins TRBV30 to TRBJ1-2; the D gene is possibly TRBD1 (5 bases). The CDR3 sequence is 14 residues long. With 0 bases removed from V and 2 bases from J, the gap between germline ends came to 10 bases. Looked up from germline, CDR1 is GTSNPN and CDR2 is SVGIG (reference sequence). CDR3 DNA sequence: TGTGCCTGGAGTGTACGAGGGGACAACTATGGCTACACCTTC. It is translated as CAWSVRGDNYGYTF.

The rearrangement links TRBV19 to TRBJ2-1; TRBD2 aligns across 8 bases. Per germline, CDR1 LNHDA and CDR2 SQIVND (reference sequence). Germline trimming cut 6 bases from V and 7 bases from J; bases unmatched to any gene: 14. CDR3 length: 16 amino acids. For the CDR3, the DNA is TGTGCCAGTAGGACGGGACTAGGTCGTTTTGGTAATGAGCAGTTCTTC. This encodes CASRTGLGRFGNEQFF.

This clone was recorded a few times. The chain is built from TRBV14 and TRBJ1-2; TRBD1 agrees at 8 bases. This CDR3 contains 14 residues. The V and J ends lost 5 bases and 4 bases, in that order; junction bases with no gene match: 6. Per the germline V gene, CDR1 is SGHDN and CDR2 is FVKESK. Here the CDR3 DNA reads TGTGCCAGCAGCTACTCGGACAGGGTCTATGGCTACACCTTC. Its translation: CASSYSDRVYGYTF.

The chain joins TRBV5-1 to TRBJ2-5; 13 bases are a match to TRBD2. Germline-derived CDR1 and CDR2 are SGHRS and YFSETQ. There are 16 residues in the CDR3. V trimming: 3 bases; J trimming: 4 bases; junction bases outside the gene matches: 6. The CDR3 protein is CASSYTSGRAGETQYF. The CDR3 DNA reads TGCGCCAGCAGCTATACTAGCGGGAGGGCCGGAGAGACCCAGTACTTC.